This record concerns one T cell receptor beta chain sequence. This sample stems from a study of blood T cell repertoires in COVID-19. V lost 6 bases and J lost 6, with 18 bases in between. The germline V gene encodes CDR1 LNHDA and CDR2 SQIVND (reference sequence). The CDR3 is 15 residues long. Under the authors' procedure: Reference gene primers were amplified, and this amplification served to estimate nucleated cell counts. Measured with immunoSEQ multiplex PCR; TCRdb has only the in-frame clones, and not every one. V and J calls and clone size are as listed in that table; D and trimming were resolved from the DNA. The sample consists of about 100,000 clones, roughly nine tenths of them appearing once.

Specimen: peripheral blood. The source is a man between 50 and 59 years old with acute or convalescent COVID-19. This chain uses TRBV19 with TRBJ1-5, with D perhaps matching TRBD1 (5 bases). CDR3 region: CASSLKKGFGQPQHF. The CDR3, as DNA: TGTGCCAGTAGCTTAAAGAAGGGGTTCGGTCAGCCCCAGCATTTT.